These T cell receptor beta chains were read from a single sample in a study of radiotherapy plus CTLA-4 blockade in lung cancer. Measured with immunoSEQ multiplex PCR; TCRdb has only the in-frame clones, and not every one. The sample contains 35,000 to 50,000 clones, roughly 67% of which appear only once. Source: peripheral blood, taken from a patient treated with radiotherapy plus ipilimumab. The source is a human donor with non-small cell lung cancer who had a partial response to radiotherapy plus ipilimumab. The CDR3 runs from the conserved cysteine through the conserved F or W. A D gene is named only where the DNA matches it firmly. The listing skips clone size in some rows; elsewhere it reads once, few, many or a size class.

>once|-|15|TRBJ1-1|TRBV15
TGTGCCACCAGCAGACTCATGGGCATGAACACTGAAGCTTTCTTT
CATSRLMGMNTEAFF
>-|-|14|TRBJ1-3|TRBV5-4
TGTGCCAGCAGCCCTGCGGGACTCGGAAACACCATATATTTT
CASSPAGLGNTIYF
>-|-|15|TRBJ2-3|TRBV4-3
TGCGCCAGCAGCCAGGCTCAGGGCATCCAAGATACGCAGTATTTT
CASSQAQGIQDTQYF
>-|TRBD1|17|TRBJ2-2|TRBV7-3
TGTGCCAGCAGCCTACTCGGGGACAGCCAGCACACCGGGGAGCTGTTTTTT
CASSLLGDSQHTGELFF
>-|TRBD1|16|TRBJ1-5|TRBV6-1
TGTGCCAGCAGTGGCAGGACAGGGTATAGCAATCAGCCCCAGCATTTT
CASSGRTGYSNQPQHF
>few|-|17|TRBJ2-5|TRBV5-1
TGCGCCAGCAGCTTGGGGGGGGGCGGAATTAAACAAGAGACCCAGTACTTC
CASSLGGGGIKQETQYF
>-|TRBD1|14|TRBJ1-2|TRBV6-4
TGTGCCAGCAGTGACTCGAACAGGGGATATGGCTACACCTTC
CASSDSNRGYGYTF
>-|-|16|TRBJ2-1|TRBV7-3
TGTGCCAGCAGCCCCCGTCCTAGCGAGGGAATCCATGAGCAGTTCTTC
CASSPRPSEGIHEQFF
>few|-|15|TRBJ1-2|TRBV9
TGTGCCAGCAGCGTAGCGCCAGGGGATAACTATGGCTACACCTTC
CASSVAPGDNYGYTF
>once|-|13|TRBJ1-2|TRBV7-9
TGTGCCAGCAGACTACAGGGTGGCTATGGCTACACCTTC
CASRLQGGYGYTF
>-|TRBD1|14|TRBJ2-5|TRBV5-1
TGCGCCAGCAGCTTAAGGGGGCGCGGGGAGACCCAGTACTTC
CASSLRGRGETQYF
>-|-|16|TRBJ2-7|TRBV5-5
TGTGCCAGCAGCTTGTATCAGGGCGCATTCTCCTACGAGCAGTACTTC
CASSLYQGAFSYEQYF
>-|-|15|TRBJ2-3|TRBV7-8
TGTGCCAGCAGCTTAGGCGGCGGGGGCACAGATACGCAGTATTTT
CASSLGGGGTDTQYF
>-|-|14|TRBJ2-5|TRBV7-9
TGTGCCAGCAGCCCATGGGGGGACAGAGAGACCCAGTACTTC
CASSPWGDRETQYF
>-|-|15|TRBJ1-5|TRBV10-3
TGTGCCACCTACGAAGGGAGTGGGAGCAATCAGCCCCAGCATTTT
CATYEGSGSNQPQHF
>-|-|14|TRBJ2-3|TRBV5-1
TGCGCCAGCAGCTTGGGTACAGACGCAGATACGCAGTATTTT
CASSLGTDADTQYF
>-|TRBD2|14|TRBJ2-7|TRBV6-5
TGTGCCAGCACCCAAGGTAGCGGGGGACACGAGCAGTACTTC
CASTQGSGGHEQYF
>-|-|16|TRBJ2-7|TRBV4-3
TGCGCCAGCAGCCAAGAGACTAGGGGGCTCTCCTACGAGCAGTACTTC
CASSQETRGLSYEQYF
>once|-|15|TRBJ1-1|TRBV7-2
TGTGCCAGCAGCTCGGGGGGGGGCGCCCACACTGAAGCTTTCTTT
CASSSGGGAHTEAFF
>once|TRBD1|15|TRBJ1-6|TRBV18
TGTGCCAGCTCACTACGACAGGGAATAGTTTCACCCCTCCACTTT
CASSLRQGIVSPLHF
>-|TRBD2|15|TRBJ2-7|TRBV19
TGTGCCAGTAGCAGACTAGCGGGAGTTGGGGACGAGCAGTACTTC
CASSRLAGVGDEQYF
>-|-|12|TRBJ2-1|TRBV6-6
TGTGCCAGCAGCCGTAGCGGCAATGAGCAGTTCTTC
CASSRSGNEQFF
>-|TRBD1|15|TRBJ1-4|TRBV6-1
TGTGCCAGCTCTGACAGGGCAAACTTAAGGGAAAAACTGTTTTTT
CASSDRANLREKLFF
>-|-|15|TRBJ1-4|TRBV18
TGTGCCAGCTCACCACCCCAGGGTCCAATGAGAAAACTGTTTTTT
CASSPPQGPMRKLFF
>few|TRBD1|17|TRBJ1-6|TRBV9
TGTGCCAGCAGCGTGACGGGACAGAGCTCCTATAATTCACCCCTCCACTTT
CASSVTGQSSYNSPLHF
>-|TRBD2|14|TRBJ2-1|TRBV27
TGTGCCAGCATCTCTAGGGGGACTAGGGCTGAGCAGTTCTTC
CASISRGTRAEQFF
>-|-|14|TRBJ2-3|TRBV5-1
TGCGCCACTTCAGCCGGGACTAGCACAGATACGCAGTATTTT
CATSAGTSTDTQYF
>-|TRBD1|14|TRBJ1-2|TRBV4-1
TGCGCCAGCAGCCCGCCGGGACAGAACTATGGCTACACCTTC
CASSPPGQNYGYTF
>-|-|13|TRBJ1-5|TRBV14
TGTGCCAGCAGCCAAGGACGGGATCAGCCCCAGCATTTT
CASSQGRDQPQHF
>-|-|17|TRBJ1-3|TRBV5-1
TGCGCCAGCAGCTTGGGACAGGAAAAAAGCCCTGGAAACACCATATATTTT
CASSLGQEKSPGNTIYF
>few|-|14|TRBJ2-5|TRBV19
TGTGCCAGTAGGCGGACAGGAGGGGGAGAGACCCAGTACTTC
CASRRTGGGETQYF
>-|-|15|TRBJ2-1|TRBV5-5
TGTGCCAGCAGTCCTTCCCCGCGGGGCCTGAATGAGCAGTTCTTC
CASSPSPRGLNEQFF
>-|-|13|TRBJ2-5|TRBV5-1
TGCGCCAGCAGCCCTACTAAATCGGGGACCCAGTACTTC
CASSPTKSGTQYF
>-|-|14|TRBJ1-1|TRBV7-2
TGTGCCAGCAGTCACAGGGATGACAACACTGAAGCTTTCTTT
CASSHRDDNTEAFF
>-|-|15|TRBJ1-6|TRBV7-6
TGTGCCAGCAGCTTAGCGGGGGGGGCTAATTCACCCCTCCACTTT
CASSLAGGANSPLHF
>-|TRBD2|16|TRBJ2-5|TRBV7-9
TGTGCCAGCAGCCCCGGGACTAGCGGGGGTTGGGAGACCCAGTACTTC
CASSPGTSGGWETQYF
>-|TRBD2|14|TRBJ2-7|TRBV5-1
TGCGCCAGCAGCGTAACTAGCGCTTCCTACGAGCAGTACTTC
CASSVTSASYEQYF